This is a list of T cell receptor beta chains from one sample in a study of blood T cell repertoires in COVID-19. The table came from immunoSEQ multiplex PCR; TCRdb's copy has only in-frame clones and leaves some out. The data contain 200,000 to 300,000 clones, around 90% of them singletons. The sample consisted of peripheral blood. These receptors were taken from a woman aged 70-85 years with active or convalescent COVID-19. Each CDR3 is given with its conserved first and last residue.

cdr3_aa | j_call | v_call
CASSQRTGGNTIYF | TRBJ1-3 | TRBV4-3
CASSPQTRGGTGELFF | TRBJ2-2 | TRBV4-3
CASGHQPQHF | TRBJ1-5 | TRBV6-5
CATSRDMGGGTDTQYF | TRBJ2-3 | TRBV15
CAPRTGNTGELFF | TRBJ2-2 | TRBV6-5
CASSGTGREAFF | TRBJ1-1 | TRBV6-2/TRBV6-3
CASTNLQAQPQHF | TRBJ1-5 | TRBV6-6
CASSFGQGSGELFF | TRBJ2-2 | TRBV11-2
CASSPGLAVSTDTQYF | TRBJ2-3 | TRBV4-3
CASSHDRGRGEAFF | TRBJ1-1 | TRBV10-2
CASSSGLAGLYTGELFF | TRBJ2-2 | TRBV7-2
CASSHRGSPYGYTF | TRBJ1-2 | TRBV19
CASSKGQGGQETQYF | TRBJ2-5 | TRBV7-8
CASVGTGPTEKAFF | TRBJ1-1 | TRBV11-2
CASSLSPGVVEEGYTF | TRBJ1-2 | TRBV5-1
CASSRDRQETQYF | TRBJ2-5 | TRBV6-2/TRBV6-3
CASSFPPGQGTEAFF | TRBJ1-1 | TRBV28
CSASRQGLMNTEAFF | TRBJ1-1 | TRBV20-1
CASSIGGNPGETQYF | TRBJ2-5 | TRBV13
CASSLILAPSTDTQYF | TRBJ2-3 | TRBV7-9
CASSLAIQGTGGGYTF | TRBJ1-2 | TRBV7-2
CASRNGGSEKLFF | TRBJ1-4 | TRBV6-5
CASSRDRGSLNEKLFF | TRBJ1-4 | TRBV4-3
CASSLAGGGETQYF | TRBJ2-5 | TRBV5-4
CATSRDFGAGNTIYF | TRBJ1-3 | TRBV15
CASYRGVDANTIYF | TRBJ1-3 | TRBV6-5
CASSIPAGETQYF | TRBJ2-5 | TRBV19
CASSTPGTVQETQYF | TRBJ2-5 | TRBV13
CSVVPLQETQYF | TRBJ2-5 | TRBV29-1
CSVVESTDTQYF | TRBJ2-3 | TRBV29-1
CASSPLGQGGFSYTF | TRBJ1-2 | TRBV4-3
CASSPIPPTGTHEQYF | TRBJ2-7 | TRBV5-5